The T cell receptor (beta chain) described here comes from a study of beta chain features in type 1 diabetes. Study results and caveats: VDJ junctions sequenced from type 1 diabetes patients showed fewer insertions and more deletions. The study found that naive, central memory and Treg TCRB repertoires appeared more similar in patients than in healthy donors.

Since all of the isolated RNA was reverse transcribed, expressed TCRB transcripts were what got sequenced. Method: immunoSEQ multiplex PCR; TCRdb's copy keeps in-frame clones and lacks some. The profile covers about 290,000 clones, with under 8.5% appearing a single time and over 0.8% taken by the ten largest. This clone has just a few counts. Antigen specificity is unknown. CD45RO/CCR7/CD25/CD127/CD95/CD27 staining was used to isolate CD4+ naive, central memory, regulatory and stem cell-like memory cells by sorting. Populations isolated by sorting all had purity greater than 95%. The V gene end was trimmed by 3 bases and the J gene end by 5 bases; junction bases not matched to a gene: 7. The CDR3 has 14 residues. Germline V gene lookup returns CDR1 SGDLS and CDR2 YYNGEE.

Sequenced input: central memory CD4+ T cells from blood. This rearrangement joins TRBV9 to TRBJ1-1; 7 bases are shared with TRBD1. The clonotype comes from a woman under 30 in good health. The CDR3 bases are TGTGCCAGCAGCGCGCACAGGGGAAGTACTGAAGCTTTCTTT. Encoded protein: CASSAHRGSTEAFF.